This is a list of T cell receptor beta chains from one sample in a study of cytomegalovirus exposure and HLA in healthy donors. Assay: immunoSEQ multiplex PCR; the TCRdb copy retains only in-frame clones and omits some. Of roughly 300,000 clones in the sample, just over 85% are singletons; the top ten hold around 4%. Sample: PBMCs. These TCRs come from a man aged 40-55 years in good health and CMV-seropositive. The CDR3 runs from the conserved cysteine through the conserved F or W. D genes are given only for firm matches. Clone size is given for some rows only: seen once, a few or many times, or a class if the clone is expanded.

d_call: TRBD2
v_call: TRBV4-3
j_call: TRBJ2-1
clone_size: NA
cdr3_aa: CASSQETSGGYNEQFF
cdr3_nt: TGCGCCAGCAGCCAAGAGACTAGCGGGGGATACAATGAGCAGTTCTTC

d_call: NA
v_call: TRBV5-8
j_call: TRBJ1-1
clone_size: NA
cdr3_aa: CASSSRVQRRNTEAFF
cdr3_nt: TGTGCCAGCAGCTCCCGGGTTCAGCGTCGCAACACTGAAGCTTTCTTT

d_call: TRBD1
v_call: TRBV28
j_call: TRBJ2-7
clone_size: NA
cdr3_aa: CASRYRGSYEQYF
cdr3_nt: TGTGCCAGCAGATACAGGGGTTCCTACGAGCAGTACTTC

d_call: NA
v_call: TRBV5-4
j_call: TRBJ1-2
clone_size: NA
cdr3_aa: CASSLSGYGYTF
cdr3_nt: TGTGCCAGCAGCTTGTCGGGTTATGGCTACACCTTC

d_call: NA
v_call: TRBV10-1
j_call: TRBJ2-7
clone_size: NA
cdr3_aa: CASSGTDSYEQYF
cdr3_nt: TGCGCCAGCAGTGGGACAGATTCCTACGAGCAGTACTTC

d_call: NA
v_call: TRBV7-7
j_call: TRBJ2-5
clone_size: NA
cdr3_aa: CASSLSGVGETQYF
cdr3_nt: TGTGCTAGCAGCCTATCCGGGGTGGGCGAGACCCAGTACTTC

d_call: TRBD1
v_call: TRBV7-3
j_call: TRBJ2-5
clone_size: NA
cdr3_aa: CASSPGQGAGSGTQYF
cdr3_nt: TGTGCCAGCAGCCCGGGACAGGGCGCGGGGTCAGGGACCCAGTACTTC

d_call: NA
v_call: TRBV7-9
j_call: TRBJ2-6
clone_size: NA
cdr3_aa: CASSHGGRGSGANVLTF
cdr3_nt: TGTGCCAGCAGTCACGGGGGAAGGGGCTCTGGGGCCAACGTCCTGACTTTC

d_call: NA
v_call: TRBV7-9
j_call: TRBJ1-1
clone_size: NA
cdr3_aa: CASSPPGDTEAFF
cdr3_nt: TGTGCCAGCAGCCCCCCGGGGGACACTGAAGCTTTCTTT

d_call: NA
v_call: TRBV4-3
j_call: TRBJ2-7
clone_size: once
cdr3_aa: CASSQGQGGSYEQYF
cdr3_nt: TGCGCCAGCAGCCAAGGGCAGGGGGGCTCCTACGAGCAGTACTTC